These 16 T cell receptor beta chains share one sample of origin, sequenced in a study of long-term antiretroviral therapy in people with HIV. Survey-level resolution applied to immunoSEQ assay v3.0. Method: immunoSEQ multiplex PCR; TCRdb's copy keeps in-frame clones and lacks some. Among 23,000 or so clones, approximately 88% were seen once, and the ten largest hold about 16%. This sample comprised unsorted PBMCs, obtained approximately 4.3 years after starting antiretroviral therapy. Every receptor here comes from a man aged 25 to 40 with HIV.

The rearrangement uses TRBV5-4 and TRBJ1-2; 8 nucleotides line up with TRBD1. The junction had 3 bases not matched to a gene; V was cut back by 3 bases and J by 2 bases. CDR1 SGHNT and CDR2 YYREEE come from the germline V gene (reference sequence). The CDR3 totals 14 residues. The CDR3 loop reads CASSSDRVNYGYTF. The DNA of the CDR3 is TGTGCCAGCAGCTCGGACAGGGTAAACTATGGCTACACCTTC.

This clone occurred a few times. This chain uses TRBV7-2 with TRBJ1-1; perhaps TRBD1 as D (5 bases). The CDR3 totals 15 residues. V lost 1 base, J lost 8 bases, and 17 bases lay in between. CDR1 SGHTA and CDR2 FQGNSA come from the germline V gene. The CDR3 DNA is TGTGCCAGCAGCTTAGTTGCGGGGCTCGATACCGAAGCTTTCTTT. Its translation is CASSLVAGLDTEAFF.

This chain uses TRBV6-4 with TRBJ2-2; 10 bases are a match to TRBD2. The junction had 5 bases not matched to a gene; V was cut back by 4 bases and J by 6 bases. The CDR3 runs to 15 residues. Germline CDR1 is MRHNA and CDR2 is SNTAGT. The CDR3 nucleotides read TGTGCCAGCAGTGGATCTAGCGGGGGATCCGGGGAGCTGTTTTTT. It yields the protein CASSGSSGGSGELFF.

The chain employs TRBV19 and TRBJ2-1, with TRBD2 identical over 11 bases. From germline, CDR1 is LNHDA and CDR2 SQIVND (reference sequence). The CDR3 is 14 residues long. The trim removed 6 bases at V and 10 bases at J, leaving 8 bases unmatched. The CDR3 nucleotides are TGTGCCAGTAGAACTAGCGGGGGTCCCCGGGAGCAGTTCTTC. It encodes CASRTSGGPREQFF.

V and J are TRBV5-4 and TRBJ2-5, with D possibly matching TRBD1 (5 bases). Deletions cut 0 bases from V and 6 bases from J, with 12 bases between. Looked up from germline, CDR1 is SGHNT and CDR2 is YYREEE (reference sequence). The CDR3 has 14 amino acids. The CDR3 spells CASSLVLDKKTQYF. DNA of the CDR3: TGTGCCAGCAGCTTGGTGTTGGACAAAAAGACCCAGTACTTC.

The chain employs TRBV27 and TRBJ2-3, with D possibly called TRBD1 or TRBD2 (5 bases each). V was shortened by 3 bases and J by 8 bases, with 12 bases between the two germline ends. This CDR3 region has 13 residues. The germline V gene has CDR1 MNHEY and CDR2 SMNVEV (reference sequence). CDR3 nucleotides: TGTGCCAGCAGTTTTGGGACCCAGGTTACGCAGTATTTT. Residues: CASSFGTQVTQYF.

This chain joins TRBV4-2 and TRBJ2-3; 10 nucleotides align to TRBD2. This CDR3 spans 17 amino acids. The germline V gene has CDR1 LGHNA and CDR2 YNFKEQ. V dropped 0 bases and J dropped 5; count of bases not matched to a gene: 8. The CDR3 loop is CASSQDGASGGGDTQYF. CDR3 nucleotides: TGTGCCAGCAGCCAAGATGGGGCCAGCGGGGGGGGAGATACGCAGTATTTT.

In its sample, this clone was seen a few times. The chain is built from TRBV28 and TRBJ1-5; possibly TRBD1 for D (5 bases). Germline CDR1 reads MDHEN; CDR2 reads SYDVKM. CDR3 size: 12 residues. V was shortened by 4 bases and J by 11 bases, with 12 bases between the two germline ends. The CDR3, as DNA: TGTGCCAGCAGTTCCAGGGTCGTGGCCCAGCATTTT. It specifies CASSSRVVAQHF.

The chain recombines TRBV21-1 with TRBJ2-5; TRBD1, the table's D call, lacks a check against the DNA. TRBV21-1 is noted as a pseudogene. CDR3 length: 21 amino acids. The CDR3, as DNA: TGTGCCAGCAGCAAAGTGCCCATTCGGGGACAGGGGGCCCAGGAGGGAGAGACCCAGTACTTC. Protein: CASSKVPIRGQGAQEGETQYF.

The gene calls are TRBV6-1 and TRBJ1-5, with D perhaps matching TRBD1 (5 bases). This CDR3 contains 15 residues. Germline values: CDR1 MNHNS, CDR2 SASEGT. V lost 6 bases to trimming and J lost 0 bases, with 12 bases between them. The chain's CDR3 is CASRGDSYSNQPQHF. CDR3 nucleotide sequence: TGTGCCAGCAGGGGAGACAGTTATAGCAATCAGCCCCAGCATTTT.

The rearrangement uses TRBV10-1 and TRBJ1-1, with D uncertain. Germline CDR1 reads WNHNN; CDR2 reads SYGVQD (reference sequence). V was shortened by 6 bases and J by 3 bases, with 11 bases between the two germline ends. The CDR3 is made up of 13 amino acids. CDR3 sequence: CASRATRDTEAFF. CDR3 bases: TGCGCCAGCAGGGCAACGAGGGACACTGAAGCTTTCTTT.

The CDR3 reads CASSFRGPSTEAFF. The CDR3 region has the DNA TGTGCCAGCAGCTTTCGGGGGCCGTCCACTGAAGCTTTCTTT. The chain is built from TRBV7-8 and TRBJ1-1; D perhaps matches TRBD1 (6 bases). The germline CDR1 and CDR2 sequences are SGHVS and FQNEAQ. V was clipped by 3 bases and J by 4 bases, with 12 bases between them. CDR3 length equals 14 residues.

The V call is TRBV28, the J call TRBJ1-1, with TRBD1 identical over 10 bases. Germline values: CDR1 MDHEN, CDR2 SYDVKM. This CDR3 comprises 16 residues. After removal of 3 bases from V and 0 bases from J, the junction contained 4 bases not matched to a gene. The CDR3 region is CASSFGTGVLNTEAFF. The CDR3 coding sequence is TGTGCCAGCAGTTTCGGGACAGGGGTTTTGAACACTGAAGCTTTCTTT.

In this sample, this clone turned up once. The gene calls are TRBV5-1 and TRBJ2-2, with 9 bases fitting TRBD1. Germline CDR1 reads SGHRS; CDR2 reads YFSETQ. This CDR3 region has 16 residues. V was pared by 4 bases and J by 1 base, with 5 bases of the junction left unmatched. DNA for the CDR3: TGCGCCAGCAGCGGGACGGGACAGGGGAACACCGGGGAGCTGTTTTTT. It codes for CASSGTGQGNTGELFF.

This chain links TRBV19 with TRBJ1-6; TRBD1 matches 11 bases. With V trimmed by 8 bases and J by 9 bases, 3 bases remained unmatched. Germline values: CDR1 LNHDA, CDR2 SQIVND (reference sequence). The CDR3 totals 13 residues. This chain's CDR3 is CASVDRGLSPLHF. For the CDR3, the DNA is TGTGCCAGTGTGGACAGGGGGCTTTCACCCCTCCACTTT.

CDR3 coding DNA: TGTGCCAGCAGTTTCGCGGGAGTGGGGACCGGGGAGCTGTTTTTT. Its protein product is CASSFAGVGTGELFF. The V call is TRBV27, the J call TRBJ2-2; TRBD2 agrees at 7 bases. Unmatched junction bases numbered 6, after V lost 3 bases and J lost 5 bases. This CDR3 has 15 residues. The germline V gene encodes CDR1 MNHEY and CDR2 SMNVEV (reference sequence).